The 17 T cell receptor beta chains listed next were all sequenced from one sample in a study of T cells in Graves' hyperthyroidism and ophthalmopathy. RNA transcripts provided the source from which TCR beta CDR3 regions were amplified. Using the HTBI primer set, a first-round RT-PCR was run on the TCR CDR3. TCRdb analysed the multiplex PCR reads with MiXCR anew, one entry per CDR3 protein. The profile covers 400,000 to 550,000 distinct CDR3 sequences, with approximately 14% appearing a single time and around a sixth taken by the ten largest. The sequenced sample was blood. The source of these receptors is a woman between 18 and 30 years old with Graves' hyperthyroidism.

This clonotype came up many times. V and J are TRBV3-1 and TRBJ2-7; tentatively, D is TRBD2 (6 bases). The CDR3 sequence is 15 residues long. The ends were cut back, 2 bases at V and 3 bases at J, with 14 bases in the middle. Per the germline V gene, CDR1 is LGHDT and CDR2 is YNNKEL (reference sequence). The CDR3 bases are TGTGCCAGCAGCCAACCGGGACGGGGGAACTACGAGCAGTACTTC. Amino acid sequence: CASSQPGRGNYEQYF.

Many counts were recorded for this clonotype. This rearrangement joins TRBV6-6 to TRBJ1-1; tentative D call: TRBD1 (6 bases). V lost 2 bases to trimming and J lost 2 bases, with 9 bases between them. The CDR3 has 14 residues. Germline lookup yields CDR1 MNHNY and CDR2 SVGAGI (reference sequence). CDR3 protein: CASSYEGVNTEAFF. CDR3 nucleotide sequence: TGTGCCAGCAGTTACGAGGGGGTAAACACTGAAGCTTTCTTT.

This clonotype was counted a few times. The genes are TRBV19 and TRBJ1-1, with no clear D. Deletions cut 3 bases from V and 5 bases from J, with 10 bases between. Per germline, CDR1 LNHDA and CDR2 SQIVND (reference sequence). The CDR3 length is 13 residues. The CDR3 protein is CASSMVRTTEAFF. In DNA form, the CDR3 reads TGTGCCAGTAGTATGGTCAGGACGACTGAAGCTTTCTTT. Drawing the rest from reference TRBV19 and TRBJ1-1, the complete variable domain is DGGITQSPKYLFRKEGQNVTLSCEQNLNHDAMYWYRQDPGQGLRLIYYSQIVNDFQKGDIAEGYSVSREKKESFPLTVTSAQKNPTAFYLCASSMVRTTEAFFGQGTRLTVV.

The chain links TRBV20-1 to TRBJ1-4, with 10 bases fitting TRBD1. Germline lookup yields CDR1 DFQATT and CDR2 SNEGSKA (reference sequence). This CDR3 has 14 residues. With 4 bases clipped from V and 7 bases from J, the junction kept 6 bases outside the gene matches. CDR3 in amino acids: CSAKGDRGSEKLFF. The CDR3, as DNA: TGCAGTGCTAAGGGGGACAGGGGTTCTGAAAAACTGTTTTTT.

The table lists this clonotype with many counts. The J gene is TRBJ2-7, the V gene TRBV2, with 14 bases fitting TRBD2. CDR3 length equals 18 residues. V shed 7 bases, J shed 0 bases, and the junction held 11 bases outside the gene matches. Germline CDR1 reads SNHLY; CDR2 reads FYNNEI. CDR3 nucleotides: TGTGCCAGCACTTGGACTAGCGGGAGGTTCTCAAGCTCCTACGAGCAGTACTTC. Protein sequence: CASTWTSGRFSSSYEQYF.

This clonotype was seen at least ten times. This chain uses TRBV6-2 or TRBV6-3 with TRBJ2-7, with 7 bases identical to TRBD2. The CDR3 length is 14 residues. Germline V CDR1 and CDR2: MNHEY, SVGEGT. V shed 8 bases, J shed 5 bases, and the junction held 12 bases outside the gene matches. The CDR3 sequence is CASGDSGTIDEQYF. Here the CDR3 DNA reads TGTGCCAGCGGGGACTCCGGGACTATCGACGAGCAGTACTTC.

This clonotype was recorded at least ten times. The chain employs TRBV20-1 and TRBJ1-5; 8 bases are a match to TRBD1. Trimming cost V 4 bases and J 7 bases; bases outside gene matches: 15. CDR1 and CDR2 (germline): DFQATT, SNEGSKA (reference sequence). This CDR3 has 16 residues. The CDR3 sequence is CSATGQAGVVGQPQHF. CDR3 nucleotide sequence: TGCAGTGCTACGGGACAGGCGGGCGTAGTAGGCCAGCCCCAGCATTTT.

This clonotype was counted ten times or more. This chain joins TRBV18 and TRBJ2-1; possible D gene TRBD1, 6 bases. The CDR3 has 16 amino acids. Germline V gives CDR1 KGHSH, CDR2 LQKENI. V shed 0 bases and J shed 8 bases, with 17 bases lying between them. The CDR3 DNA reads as TGTGCCAGCTCACCACCGAGGCAGGGGTTGGACGATGAGCAGTTCTTC. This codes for CASSPPRQGLDDEQFF.

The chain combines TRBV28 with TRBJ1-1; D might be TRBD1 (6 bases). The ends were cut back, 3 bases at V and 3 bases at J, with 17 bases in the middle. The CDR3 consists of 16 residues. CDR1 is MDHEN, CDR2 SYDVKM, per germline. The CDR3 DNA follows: TGTGCCAGCAGTTTGTTAATACAGGGTGGGGACACTGAAGCTTTCTTT. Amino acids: CASSLLIQGGDTEAFF. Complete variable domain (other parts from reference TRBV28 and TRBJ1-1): DVKVTQSSRYLVKRTGEKVFLECVQDMDHENMFWYRQDPGLGLRLIYFSYDVKMKEKGDIPEGYSVSREKKERFSLILESASTNQTSMYLCASSLLIQGGDTEAFFGQGTRLTVV.

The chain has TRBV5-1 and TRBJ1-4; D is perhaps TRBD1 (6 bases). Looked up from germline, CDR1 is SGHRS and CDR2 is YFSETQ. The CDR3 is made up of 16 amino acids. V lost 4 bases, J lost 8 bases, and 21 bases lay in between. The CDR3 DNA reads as TGCGCCAGCAGCCAATCCGTAACAGGGCACGGGGAAAAACTGTTTTTT. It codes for CASSQSVTGHGEKLFF. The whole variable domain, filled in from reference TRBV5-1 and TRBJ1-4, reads KAGVTQTPRYLIKTRGQQVTLSCSPISGHRSVSWYQQTPGQGLQFLFEYFSETQRNKGNFPGRFSGRQFSNSRSEMNVSTLELGDSALYLCASSQSVTGHGEKLFFGSGTQLSVL.

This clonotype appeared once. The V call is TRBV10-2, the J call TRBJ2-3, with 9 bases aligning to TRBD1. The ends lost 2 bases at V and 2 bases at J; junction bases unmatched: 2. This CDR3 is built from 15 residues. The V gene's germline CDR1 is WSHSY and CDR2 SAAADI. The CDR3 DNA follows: TGCGCCAGCAGTGAGACAGGGGGCAACACAGATACGCAGTATTTT. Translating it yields CASSETGGNTDTQYF.

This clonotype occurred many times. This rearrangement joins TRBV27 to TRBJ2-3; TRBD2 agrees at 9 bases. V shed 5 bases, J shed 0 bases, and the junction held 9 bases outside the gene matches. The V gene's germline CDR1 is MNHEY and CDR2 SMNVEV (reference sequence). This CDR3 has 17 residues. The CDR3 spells CASSPKLAGISTDTQYF. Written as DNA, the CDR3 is TGTGCCAGCAGTCCCAAACTAGCGGGTATTAGCACAGATACGCAGTATTTT.

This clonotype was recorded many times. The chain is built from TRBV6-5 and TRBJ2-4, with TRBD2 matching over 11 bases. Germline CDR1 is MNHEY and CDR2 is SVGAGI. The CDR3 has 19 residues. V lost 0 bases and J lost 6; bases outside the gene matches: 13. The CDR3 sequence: CASSYSFIPTSGKRNIQYF. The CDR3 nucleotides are TGTGCCAGCAGTTACTCCTTTATCCCGACTAGCGGGAAGAGAAACATTCAGTACTTC.

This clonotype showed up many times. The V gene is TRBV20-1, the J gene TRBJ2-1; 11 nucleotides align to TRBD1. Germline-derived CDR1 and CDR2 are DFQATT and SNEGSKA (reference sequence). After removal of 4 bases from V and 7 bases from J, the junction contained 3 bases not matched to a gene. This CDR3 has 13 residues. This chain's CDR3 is CSATGTGGNEQFF. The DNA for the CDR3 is TGCAGTGCTACAGGGACAGGGGGGAATGAGCAGTTCTTC.

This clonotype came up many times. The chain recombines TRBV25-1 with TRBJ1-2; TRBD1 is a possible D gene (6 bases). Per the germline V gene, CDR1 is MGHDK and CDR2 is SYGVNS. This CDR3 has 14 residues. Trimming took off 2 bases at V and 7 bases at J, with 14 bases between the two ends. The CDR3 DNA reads TGTGCCAGCAGTGAAAGAGGCAGGGGTGGTGGCTACACCTTC. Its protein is CASSERGRGGGYTF.

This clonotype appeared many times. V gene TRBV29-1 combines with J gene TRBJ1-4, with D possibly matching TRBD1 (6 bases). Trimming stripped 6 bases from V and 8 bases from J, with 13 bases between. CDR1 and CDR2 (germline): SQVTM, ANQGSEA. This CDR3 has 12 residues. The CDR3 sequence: CSVPGGTEKLFF. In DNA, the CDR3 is TGCAGCGTCCCAGGAGGGACAGAAAAACTGTTTTTT.

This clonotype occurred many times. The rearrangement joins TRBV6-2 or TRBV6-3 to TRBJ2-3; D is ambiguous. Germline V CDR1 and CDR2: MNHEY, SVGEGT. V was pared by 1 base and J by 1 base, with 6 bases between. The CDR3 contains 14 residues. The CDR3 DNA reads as TGTGCCAGCAGTTACTTCCAAGGCACAGATACGCAGTATTTT. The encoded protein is CASSYFQGTDTQYF.